The sequence of this T cell receptor beta chain was determined in a study of blood T cell repertoires in COVID-19. Study-wide background: T cells, B-cell-depleted T cells, or PBMCs provided the cDNA or gDNA that served as material.

This table comes from immunoSEQ multiplex PCR, and its TCRdb copy is limited to in-frame clones, with some not included. Of 40,000 to 50,000 clones listed, around 86% are singletons. Looked up from germline, CDR1 is LNHNV and CDR2 is YYDKDF (reference sequence). This CDR3 has 15 amino acids. Germline trimming cut 3 bases from V and 4 bases from J; bases unmatched to any gene: 6. This chain connects TRBV15 to TRBJ2-7; 10 nucleotides line up with TRBD1. This TCR came from a human donor in a cohort sampled during active COVID-19. The material sequenced was peripheral blood. The CDR3 coding sequence is TGTGCCACCAGCAGGGAGGGACAGGGGCTTTACGAGCAGTACTTC. Its translation: CATSREGQGLYEQYF.